This TCR beta chain was sequenced for a study of CD8 T cells in Susac syndrome. After extraction with the RNeasy kit, about 0.5 to 1 ug of the RNA was reverse transcribed using random hexamers. TCRdb fed the immunoSEQ multiplex PCR reads into MiXCR, producing one record per CDR3 protein. The sample lists more than 250,000 distinct CDR3 sequences, around 92% occurring once. This clonotype showed up just once. Through negative isolation, CD4+ and CD8+ T cells were obtained, while TEMRA cells were enriched using FACS. The ends were cut back, 0 bases at V and 2 bases at J, with 8 bases in the middle. This CDR3 has 16 residues. Germline assignment: CDR1 SGHDN and CDR2 FVKESK.

This receptor was obtained from a human donor with multiple sclerosis. The material sequenced was CD4+ T cells from PBMCs. V gene TRBV14 combines with J gene TRBJ2-6; a possible D gene is TRBD2 (6 bases). CDR3 nucleotides: TGTGCCAGCAGCCAAGAGTGGGGGGCTGGGGCCAACGTCCTGACTTTC. Translating gives CASSQEWGAGANVLTF.